This TCR beta chain was obtained from a study of cytotoxic CD8 clonotypes in ibrutinib-treated CLL. With respect to this clone: Its antigen is currently unknown.

Study findings and constraints: Baseline levels were approached again at progression, after clonality had risen at ibrutinib response.

V shed 1 base and J shed 6 bases, with 11 bases lying between them. Germline values: CDR1 SGHTS, CDR2 YDEGEE. The CDR3 runs to 14 residues. TCRdb's copy holds only in-frame clones and misses some; the assay was immunoSEQ multiplex PCR. The data contain 130,000 to 150,000 clones, 85% to 95% of them seen just once; the ten biggest clones take up 10% to 14%. The sample in question was PBMCs, obtained after 12 months of ibrutinib treatment. This chain links TRBV5-8 with TRBJ1-5, with D unclear. This clonotype originated in a human donor with chronic lymphocytic leukemia. The CDR3 spells CASSLFLSGQPQHF. The CDR3, as DNA: TGTGCCAGCAGCTTGTTCCTATCAGGTCAGCCCCAGCATTTT.